This is a list of T cell receptor beta chains from one sample in a study of blood T cell repertoires in COVID-19. Clones were sequenced by immunoSEQ multiplex PCR, and TCRdb holds only the in-frame ones, with some missing. Of approximately 46,000 clones in the sample, around 90% are singletons; the top ten hold approximately 3%. Material for sequencing was peripheral blood. These receptors all stem from a middle-aged man with active COVID-19. Each CDR3 is given with its conserved first and last residue. Each record gives: J gene, D gene, CDR3 length, V gene, clone size, CDR3 DNA, CDR3 protein. A D gene is named only where the DNA matches it firmly. Part of the rows lack a size; the others show once, few, many or a class for expanded clones.

>TRBJ2-5|TRBD2|16|TRBV7-6|.
TGTGCCAGCAGCCTTACTAGCGGGGGGCGGCAAGAGACCCAGTACTTC
CASSLTSGGRQETQYF
>TRBJ2-7|.|15|TRBV7-2|.
TGTGCCAGCAGCTTAGTTACAGGGAGAACCTACGAGCAGTACTTC
CASSLVTGRTYEQYF
>TRBJ2-2|.|12|TRBV27|.
TGTGCCAGCAGTTACCCGGGACAGGAGCTGTTTTTT
CASSYPGQELFF
>TRBJ1-1|.|12|TRBV13|.
TGTGCCAGCAGCTGGGGGCGCACTGAAGCTTTCTTT
CASSWGRTEAFF
>TRBJ2-3|TRBD2|16|TRBV5-4|.
TGTGCCAGCAGCTTGGGCGGGGGAATCAGCACAGATACGCAGTATTTT
CASSLGGGISTDTQYF
>TRBJ1-2|TRBD1|15|TRBV4-2|.
TGTGCCAGCAGCCTGGGACAGGGTGGGAACTATGGCTACACCTTC
CASSLGQGGNYGYTF
>TRBJ1-6|.|14|TRBV3-1/TRBV3-2|.
TGTGCCAGCAGCCTAAAGGAACAGGGTACACCCCTCCACTTT
CASSLKEQGTPLHF
>TRBJ2-7|.|15|TRBV6-2/TRBV6-3|once
TGTGCCAGCAGTTACTCAACCTCGTGGGCGGGCGAGCAGTACTTC
CASSYSTSWAGEQYF
>TRBJ1-1|.|14|TRBV7-9|.
TGTGCCAGCAGCTTAGTCCAGGGCCGGACTGAAGCTTTCTTT
CASSLVQGRTEAFF
>TRBJ2-1|TRBD1|15|TRBV6-5|.
TGTGCCAGCAGTTCCGGGACAGTGGGGCCTCGAGGGCAGTTCTTC
CASSSGTVGPRGQFF
>TRBJ1-2|.|13|TRBV9|.
TGTGCCAGCAGCCCGGGATCCGTATATGGCTACACCTTC
CASSPGSVYGYTF
>TRBJ2-5|.|12|TRBV24-1|.
TGTGCCACCAGTGGGACAAAAGAGACCCAGTACTTC
CATSGTKETQYF
>TRBJ1-1|.|14|TRBV1|.
TGCACCAGCAGCACTCCGACAGCGAACACTGAAGCTTTCTTT
CTSSTPTANTEAFF
>TRBJ1-2|.|15|TRBV5-1|.
TGCGCCAGCAGCTTGGCGTCAGGGCAGCAGTATGGCTACACCTTC
CASSLASGQQYGYTF
>TRBJ1-1|TRBD1|12|TRBV29-1|.
TGCAGCGTGAACAGGGGCCACACTGAAGCTTTCTTT
CSVNRGHTEAFF
>TRBJ1-6|.|17|TRBV9|.
TGTGCCAGCAGCAGCGCAATCGGGGGTTCGAATAATTCACCCCTCCACTTT
CASSSAIGGSNNSPLHF
>TRBJ2-5|.|14|TRBV7-9|.
TGTGCCAGCAGCTTTGCGGGGTTCGGAGAGACCCAGTACTTC
CASSFAGFGETQYF
>TRBJ2-3|TRBD2|18|TRBV5-6|.
TGTGCCAGCAGCTTGGGGACCGTGGTGCGGGGGGGCACAGATACGCAGTATTTT
CASSLGTVVRGGTDTQYF
>TRBJ2-7|TRBD1|15|TRBV6-5|.
TGTGCCAGCAGTTCGGGCCTTCAGGACAGGGTCGAGCAGTACTTC
CASSSGLQDRVEQYF
>TRBJ2-3|.|15|TRBV25-1|.
TGTGCCAGCAGTGAATCCCGCGTCCGTGCAGATACGCAGTATTTT
CASSESRVRADTQYF
>TRBJ2-3|TRBD2|15|TRBV7-9|.
TGTGCCAGCAGAGAGGGGAGCGGGGGGACAGATACGCAGTATTTT
CASREGSGGTDTQYF
>TRBJ2-7|TRBD2|16|TRBV2|few
TGTGCCAGCAATGTGCGGGCTAGCGGGGGGGCTCACGAGCAGTACTTC
CASNVRASGGAHEQYF
>TRBJ2-2|TRBD1|15|TRBV19|.
TGTGCCAGTACCGCTAGACAGGGATACACCGGGGAGCTGTTTTTT
CASTARQGYTGELFF
>TRBJ2-2|.|14|TRBV7-2|.
TGTGCCAGCAGCCCCGGGGGTAACACCGGGGAGCTGTTTTTT
CASSPGGNTGELFF
>TRBJ1-1|TRBD1|15|TRBV6-6|once
TGTGCCAGCAGTGCGCTGACAGGGGGGAACACTGAAGCTTTCTTT
CASSALTGGNTEAFF
>TRBJ1-5|.|12|TRBV7-9|.
TGTGCCAGCAGCCTGGGGCCTCAGCCCCAGCATTTT
CASSLGPQPQHF
>TRBJ2-5|.|13|TRBV28|once
TGTGCCAGCAGTTTAACCGGTAGTGTGACCCAGTACTTC
CASSLTGSVTQYF
>TRBJ1-6|.|12|TRBV19|.
TGTGCCAGTAGTATGGACACCTCACCCCTCCACTTT
CASSMDTSPLHF
>TRBJ1-5|TRBD1|13|TRBV7-2|.
TGTGCCAGCAGCAAGTCAGGGGGCCAGCCCCAGCATTTT
CASSKSGGQPQHF
>TRBJ2-1|TRBD1|14|TRBV7-8|.
TGTGCCAGCAGCCGCCGGGACAGGGGAGATGAGCAGTTCTTC
CASSRRDRGDEQFF
>TRBJ1-1|.|13|TRBV28|.
TGTGCCAGCAGTTTAAACGGAGGCACTGAAGCTTTCTTT
CASSLNGGTEAFF
>TRBJ2-3|TRBD1|17|TRBV5-6|.
TGTGCCAGCAGCATCGGGACAGGGGATGCCCACACAGATACGCAGTATTTT
CASSIGTGDAHTDTQYF
>TRBJ2-7|TRBD1|15|TRBV5-1|.
TGCGCCAGCAGCTACAGACAGGGAGCTATCTACGAGCAGTACTTC
CASSYRQGAIYEQYF
>TRBJ1-2|.|12|TRBV28|.
TGTGCCAGCATCATGGGCGGGGGAGGCTACACCTTC
CASIMGGGGYTF
>TRBJ1-2|TRBD1|13|TRBV5-4|.
TGTGCCAGCAGCCCCTCAGGGGGCAGGGGCTACACCTTC
CASSPSGGRGYTF
>TRBJ2-2|.|15|TRBV24-1|.
TGTGCCACCAGTGGGAGGACAGCGAACACCGGGGAGCTGTTTTTT
CATSGRTANTGELFF
>TRBJ2-2|TRBD2|16|TRBV7-3|.
TGTGCCAGCAGCCCCGGCTGGGCGGGGGGGACCGGGGAGCTGTTTTTT
CASSPGWAGGTGELFF
>TRBJ2-1|TRBD2|14|TRBV29-1|.
TGCAGCGCTATTGACGGGGGGGCCTTCAATGAGCAGTTCTTC
CSAIDGGAFNEQFF
>TRBJ2-7|TRBD1|14|TRBV6-5|.
TGTGCCAGCAGTTACAGGGGGCGCGGCGGCGAGCAGTACTTC
CASSYRGRGGEQYF
>TRBJ2-3|TRBD1|14|TRBV7-9|.
TGTGCCAGCAGGGAAAGACAGGGGGTGGATACGCAGTATTTT
CASRERQGVDTQYF
>TRBJ1-5|TRBD1|20|TRBV19|.
TGTGCCAGTAGTACCGGACCGGGACAGGGGGACGTATATAGCAATCAGCCCCAGCATTTT
CASSTGPGQGDVYSNQPQHF
>TRBJ1-1|TRBD1|14|TRBV10-2|once
TGCGCCAGCAGAAGACAGGGGTTGAACACTGAAGCTTTCTTT
CASRRQGLNTEAFF
>TRBJ2-7|.|14|TRBV5-4|.
TGTGCCAGCAGCTTGGGAGGGCTGATCTACGAGCAGTACTTC
CASSLGGLIYEQYF
>TRBJ1-6|.|15|TRBV30|.
TGTGCCTGGAGTGTGCGGGGTCTGTATAATTCACCCCTCCACTTT
CAWSVRGLYNSPLHF
>TRBJ2-1|TRBD2|18|TRBV20-1|.
TGCAGTGCTAGTAGGACTAGCGGGGGGGCCAGGACCTACAATGAGCAGTTCTTC
CSASRTSGGARTYNEQFF
>TRBJ2-1|TRBD1|16|TRBV3-1/TRBV3-2|.
TGTGCCAGCAGCCCCCGGGGACAGGGGGTTGACCATGAGCAGTTCTTC
CASSPRGQGVDHEQFF
>TRBJ2-1|TRBD2|15|TRBV5-1|.
TGCGCCAGCAGTACCGGGACTAGCTCCTACAATGAGCAGTTCTTC
CASSTGTSSYNEQFF
>TRBJ2-7|.|13|TRBV11-3|once
TGTGCCAGCAGCCCTCGTGTAGGGGACGAGCAGTACTTC
CASSPRVGDEQYF
>TRBJ2-1|TRBD2|18|TRBV19|.
TGTGCCAGTAGTCCCCCCTTTAGCGGGGGGTTGCCCTACAATGAGCAGTTCTTC
CASSPPFSGGLPYNEQFF
>TRBJ1-5|.|12|TRBV30|.
TGTGCCTGGAGTGGACAGAATCAGCCCCAGCATTTT
CAWSGQNQPQHF